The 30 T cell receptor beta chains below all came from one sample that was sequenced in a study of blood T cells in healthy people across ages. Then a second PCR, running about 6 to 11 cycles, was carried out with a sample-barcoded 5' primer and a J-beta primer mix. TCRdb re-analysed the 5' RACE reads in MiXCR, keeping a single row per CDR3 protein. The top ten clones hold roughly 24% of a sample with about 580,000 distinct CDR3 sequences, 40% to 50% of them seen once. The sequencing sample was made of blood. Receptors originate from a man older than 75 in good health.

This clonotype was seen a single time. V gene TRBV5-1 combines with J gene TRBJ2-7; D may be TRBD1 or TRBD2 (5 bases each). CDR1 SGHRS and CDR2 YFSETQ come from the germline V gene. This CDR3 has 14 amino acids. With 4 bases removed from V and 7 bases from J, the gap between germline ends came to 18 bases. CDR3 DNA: TGCGCCAGCAGCGTGCTAGCCTCTGAGGGGGAGCAGTACTTC. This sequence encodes CASSVLASEGEQYF.

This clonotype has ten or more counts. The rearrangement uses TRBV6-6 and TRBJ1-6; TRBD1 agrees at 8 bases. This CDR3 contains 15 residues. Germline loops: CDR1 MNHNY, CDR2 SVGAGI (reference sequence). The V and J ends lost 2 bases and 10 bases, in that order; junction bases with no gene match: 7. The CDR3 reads CASSYMSGGGSPLHF. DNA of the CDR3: TGTGCCAGCAGTTACATGTCAGGGGGCGGGTCACCCCTCCACTTT.

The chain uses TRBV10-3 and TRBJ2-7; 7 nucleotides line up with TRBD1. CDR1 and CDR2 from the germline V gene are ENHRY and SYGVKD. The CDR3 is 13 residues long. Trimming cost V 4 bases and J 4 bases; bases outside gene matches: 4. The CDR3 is CAISGGTEYEQYF. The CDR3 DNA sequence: TGTGCCATCAGTGGGGGGACAGAGTACGAGCAGTACTTC.

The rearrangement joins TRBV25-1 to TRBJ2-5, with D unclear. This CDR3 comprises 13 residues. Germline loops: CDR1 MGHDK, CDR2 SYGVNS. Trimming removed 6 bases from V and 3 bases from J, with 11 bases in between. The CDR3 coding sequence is TGTGCCAGCAGGAGGTACACGGAAGAGACCCAGTACTTC. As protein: CASRRYTEETQYF.

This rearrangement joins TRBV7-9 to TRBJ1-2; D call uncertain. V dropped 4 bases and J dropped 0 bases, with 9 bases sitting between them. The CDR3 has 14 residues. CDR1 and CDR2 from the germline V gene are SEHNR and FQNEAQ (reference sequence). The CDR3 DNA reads TGTGCCAGCAGCTCCCGGGAGCCTAACTATGGCTACACCTTC. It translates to CASSSREPNYGYTF.

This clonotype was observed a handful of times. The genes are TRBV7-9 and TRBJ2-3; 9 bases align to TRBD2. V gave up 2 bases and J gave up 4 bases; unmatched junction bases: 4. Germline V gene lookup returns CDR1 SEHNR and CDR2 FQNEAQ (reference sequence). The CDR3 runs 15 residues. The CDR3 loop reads CASSLWREGADTQYF. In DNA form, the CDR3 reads TGTGCCAGCAGCTTATGGCGGGAGGGCGCAGATACGCAGTATTTT.

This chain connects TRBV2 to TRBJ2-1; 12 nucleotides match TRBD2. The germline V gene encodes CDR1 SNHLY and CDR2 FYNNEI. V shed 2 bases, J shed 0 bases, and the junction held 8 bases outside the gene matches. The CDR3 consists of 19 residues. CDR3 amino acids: CASSETLSGLAGSYNEQFF. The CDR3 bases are TGTGCCAGCAGTGAAACTTTATCGGGACTAGCGGGCTCCTACAATGAGCAGTTCTTC.

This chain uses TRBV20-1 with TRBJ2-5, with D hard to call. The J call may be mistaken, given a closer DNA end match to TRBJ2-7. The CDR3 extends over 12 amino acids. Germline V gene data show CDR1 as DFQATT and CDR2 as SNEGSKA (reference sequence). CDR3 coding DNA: TGCAGTGCCTCCAGGAGAGTCTACGAGCAGTACTTC. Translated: CSASRRVYEQYF.

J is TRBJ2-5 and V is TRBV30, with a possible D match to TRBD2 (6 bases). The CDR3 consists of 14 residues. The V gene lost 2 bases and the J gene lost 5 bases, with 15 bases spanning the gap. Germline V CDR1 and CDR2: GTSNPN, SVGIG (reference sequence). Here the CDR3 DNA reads TGTGCCTGGAGTACTCGGGAGTGGGAGGAGACCCAGTACTTC. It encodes CAWSTREWEETQYF. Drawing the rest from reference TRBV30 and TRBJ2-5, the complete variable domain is SQTIHQWPATLVQPVGSPLSLECTVEGTSNPNLYWYRQAAGRGLQLLFYSVGIGQISSEVPQNLSASRPQDRQFILSSKKLLLSDSGFYLCAWSTREWEETQYFGPGTRLLVL.

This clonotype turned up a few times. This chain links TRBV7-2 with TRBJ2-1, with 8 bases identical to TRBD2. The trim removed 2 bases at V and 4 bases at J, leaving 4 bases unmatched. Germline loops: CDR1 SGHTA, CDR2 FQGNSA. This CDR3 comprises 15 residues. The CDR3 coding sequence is TGTGCCAGCAGCTTAAGTGTAGCGGGGTACAATGAGCAGTTCTTC. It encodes CASSLSVAGYNEQFF.

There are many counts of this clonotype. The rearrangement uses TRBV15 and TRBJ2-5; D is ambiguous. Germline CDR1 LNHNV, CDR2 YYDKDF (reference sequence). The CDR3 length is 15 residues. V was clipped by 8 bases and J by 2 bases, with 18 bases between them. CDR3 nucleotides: TGTGCCACCGAAGGATTGGGCATTGCTCAAGAGACCCAGTACTTC. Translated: CATEGLGIAQETQYF.

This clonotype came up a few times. The CDR3 nucleotides read TGTGCCAGCAGTTTATCCCCAGGGGGACGCGAGCAGTACTTC. Protein: CASSLSPGGREQYF. V is TRBV27 and J is TRBJ2-7; TRBD1 matches at 7 bases. The CDR3 is made up of 14 amino acids. Losses at the gene ends were 0 bases for V and 6 bases for J; bases not matched to a gene: 5. Per the germline V gene, CDR1 is MNHEY and CDR2 is SMNVEV (reference sequence).

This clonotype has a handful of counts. CDR3 nucleotides: TGTGCCAGCAGCTCCCGACGGGGTTTATGGAACACTGAAGCTTTCTTT. This sequence encodes CASSSRRGLWNTEAFF. The chain couples TRBV7-9 to TRBJ1-1, with D unresolved. CDR1 SEHNR and CDR2 FQNEAQ come from the germline V gene (reference sequence). The V end was cut by 4 bases, the J end by 1 base, with 16 bases between. This CDR3 is built from 16 residues.

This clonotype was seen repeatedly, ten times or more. Written as DNA, the CDR3 is TGTGCCAGTCGGGGGACACTCTTAGCGGGGCAACGTAATGAGCAGTTCTTC. The encoded protein is CASRGTLLAGQRNEQFF. The chain couples TRBV6-1 to TRBJ2-1; 8 bases align to TRBD2. Per germline, CDR1 MNHNS and CDR2 SASEGT. V lost 9 bases to trimming and J lost 7 bases; unmatched junction nucleotides: 20. This CDR3 is built from 17 residues.

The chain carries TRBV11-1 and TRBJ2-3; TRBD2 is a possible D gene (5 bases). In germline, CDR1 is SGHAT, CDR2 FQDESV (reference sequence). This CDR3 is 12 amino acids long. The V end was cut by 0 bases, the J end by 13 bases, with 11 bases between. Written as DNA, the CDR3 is TGTGCCAGCAGCTTAGCAGGGTTCGGGGAGTATTTT. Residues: CASSLAGFGEYF.

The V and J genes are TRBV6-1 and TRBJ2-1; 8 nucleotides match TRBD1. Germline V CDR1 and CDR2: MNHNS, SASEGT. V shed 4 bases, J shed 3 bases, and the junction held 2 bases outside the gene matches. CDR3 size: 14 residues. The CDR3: CASSGGQVYNEQFF. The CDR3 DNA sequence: TGTGCCAGCAGTGGGGGACAGGTCTACAATGAGCAGTTCTTC.

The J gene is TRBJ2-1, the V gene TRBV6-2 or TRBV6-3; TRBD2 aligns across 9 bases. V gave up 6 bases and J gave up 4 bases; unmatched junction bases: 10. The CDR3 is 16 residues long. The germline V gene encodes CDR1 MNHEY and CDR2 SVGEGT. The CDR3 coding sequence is TGTGCCAGCAGCCCCCGGAGCGGGGGGCTATACAATGAGCAGTTCTTC. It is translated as CASSPRSGGLYNEQFF.

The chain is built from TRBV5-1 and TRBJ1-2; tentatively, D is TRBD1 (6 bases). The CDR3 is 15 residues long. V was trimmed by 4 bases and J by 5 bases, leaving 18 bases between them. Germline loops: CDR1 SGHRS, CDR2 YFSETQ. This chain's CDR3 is CASSLTTGRGYGYTF. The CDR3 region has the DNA TGCGCCAGCAGCCTGACCACAGGGCGAGGGTATGGCTACACCTTC.

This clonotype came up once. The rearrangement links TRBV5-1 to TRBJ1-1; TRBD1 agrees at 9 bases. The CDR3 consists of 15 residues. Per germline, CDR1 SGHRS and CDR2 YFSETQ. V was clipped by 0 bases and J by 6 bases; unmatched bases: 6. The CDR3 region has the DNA TGCGCCAGCAGCTTGGCCGGCGACAGGGGGTCTGAAGCTTTCTTT. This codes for CASSLAGDRGSEAFF.

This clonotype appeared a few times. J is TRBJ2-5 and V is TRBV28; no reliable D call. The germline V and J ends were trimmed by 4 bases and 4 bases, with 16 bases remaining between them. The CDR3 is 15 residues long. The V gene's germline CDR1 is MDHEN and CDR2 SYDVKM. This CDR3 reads CASSSTAEALETQYF. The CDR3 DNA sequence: TGTGCCAGCAGTTCTACCGCAGAAGCTTTAGAGACCCAGTACTTC.

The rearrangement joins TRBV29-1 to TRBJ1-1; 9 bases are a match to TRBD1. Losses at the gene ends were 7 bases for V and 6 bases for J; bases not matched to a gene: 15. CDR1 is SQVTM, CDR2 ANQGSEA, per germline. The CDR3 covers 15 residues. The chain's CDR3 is CSANSGTGKIAEAFF. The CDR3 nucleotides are TGCAGCGCAAATTCAGGGACAGGGAAAATCGCTGAAGCTTTCTTT.

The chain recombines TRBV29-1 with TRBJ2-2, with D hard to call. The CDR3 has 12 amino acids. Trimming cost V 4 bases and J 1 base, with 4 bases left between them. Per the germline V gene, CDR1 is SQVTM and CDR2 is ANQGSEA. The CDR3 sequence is CSVGQNTGELFF. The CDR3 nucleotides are TGCAGCGTTGGGCAGAACACCGGGGAGCTGTTTTTT.

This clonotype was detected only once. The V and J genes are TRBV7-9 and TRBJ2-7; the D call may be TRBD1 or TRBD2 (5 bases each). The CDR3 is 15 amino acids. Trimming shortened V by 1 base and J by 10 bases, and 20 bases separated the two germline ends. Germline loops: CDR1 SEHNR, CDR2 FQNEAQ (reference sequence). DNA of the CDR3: TGTGCCAGCAGCTTAGAGGGAGTAGGGGAAGAGGCCCAGTACTTC. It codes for CASSLEGVGEEAQYF.

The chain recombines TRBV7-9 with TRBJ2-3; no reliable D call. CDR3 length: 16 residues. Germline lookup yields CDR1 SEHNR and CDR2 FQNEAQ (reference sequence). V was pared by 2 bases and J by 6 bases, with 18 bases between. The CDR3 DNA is TGTGCCAGCAGCTTAAGGGCAGGACCACTGGAGGATACGCAGTATTTT. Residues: CASSLRAGPLEDTQYF.

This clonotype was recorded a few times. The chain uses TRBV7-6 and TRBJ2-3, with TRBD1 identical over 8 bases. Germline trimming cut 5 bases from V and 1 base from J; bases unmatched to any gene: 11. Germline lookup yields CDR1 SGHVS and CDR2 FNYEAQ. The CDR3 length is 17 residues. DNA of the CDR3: TGTGCCAGCAGCACTCCGCAATCGGGACAGGGCACAGATACGCAGTATTTT. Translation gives CASSTPQSGQGTDTQYF.

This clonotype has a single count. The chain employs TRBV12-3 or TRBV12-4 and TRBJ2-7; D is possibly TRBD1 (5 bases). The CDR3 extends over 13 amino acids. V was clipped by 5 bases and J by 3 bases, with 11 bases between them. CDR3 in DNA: TGTGCCAGCAGTGTATCAGGGATCTACGAGCAGTACTTC. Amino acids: CASSVSGIYEQYF.

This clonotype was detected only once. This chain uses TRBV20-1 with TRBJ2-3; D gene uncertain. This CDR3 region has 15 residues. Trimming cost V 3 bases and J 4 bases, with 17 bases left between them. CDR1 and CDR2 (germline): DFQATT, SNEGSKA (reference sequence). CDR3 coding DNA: TGCAGTGCTAGCCTGGGCTCAAGCGCCGCAGATACGCAGTATTTT. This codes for CSASLGSSAADTQYF.

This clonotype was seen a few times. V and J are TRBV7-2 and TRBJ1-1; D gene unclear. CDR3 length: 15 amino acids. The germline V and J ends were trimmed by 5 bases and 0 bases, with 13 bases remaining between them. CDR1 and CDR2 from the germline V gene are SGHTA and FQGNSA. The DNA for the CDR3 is TGTGCCAGCAGCCCCACCGGACCCATGAACACTGAAGCTTTCTTT. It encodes CASSPTGPMNTEAFF.

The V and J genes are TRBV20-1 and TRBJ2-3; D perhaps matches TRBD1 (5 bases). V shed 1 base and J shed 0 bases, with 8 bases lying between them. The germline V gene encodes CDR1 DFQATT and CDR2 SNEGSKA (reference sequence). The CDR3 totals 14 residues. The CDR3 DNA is TGCAGTGCTAGAGGACAGCTTAGCACAGATACGCAGTATTTT. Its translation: CSARGQLSTDTQYF.

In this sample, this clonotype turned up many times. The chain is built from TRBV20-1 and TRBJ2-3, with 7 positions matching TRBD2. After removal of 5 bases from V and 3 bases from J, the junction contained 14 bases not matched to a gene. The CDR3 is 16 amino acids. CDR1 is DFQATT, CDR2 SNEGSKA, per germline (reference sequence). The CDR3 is CSAVQASGALTDTQYF. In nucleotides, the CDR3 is TGCAGTGCTGTTCAGGCGAGCGGGGCCTTAACAGATACGCAGTATTTT.